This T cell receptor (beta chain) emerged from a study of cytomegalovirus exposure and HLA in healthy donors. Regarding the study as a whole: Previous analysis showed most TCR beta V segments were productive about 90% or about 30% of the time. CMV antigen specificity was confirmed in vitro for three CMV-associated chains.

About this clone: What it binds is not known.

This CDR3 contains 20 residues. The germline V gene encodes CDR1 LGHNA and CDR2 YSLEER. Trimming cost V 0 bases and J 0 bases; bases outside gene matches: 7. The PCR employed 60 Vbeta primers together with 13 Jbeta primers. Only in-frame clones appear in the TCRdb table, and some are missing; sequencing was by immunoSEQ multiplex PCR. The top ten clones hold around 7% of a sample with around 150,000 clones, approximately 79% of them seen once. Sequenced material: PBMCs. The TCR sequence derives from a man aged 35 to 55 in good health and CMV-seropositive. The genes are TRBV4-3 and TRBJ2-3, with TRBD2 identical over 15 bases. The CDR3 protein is CASSQEWGLAGGTSTDTQYF. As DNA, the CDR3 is TGCGCCAGCAGCCAAGAGTGGGGACTAGCGGGGGGAACTAGCACAGATACGCAGTATTTT.